One and the same sample provided the 5 T cell receptor beta chains below, sequenced in a study of blood T cells in healthy people across ages. A J-beta primer mix and a sample-barcoded 5' primer were used in a second PCR of roughly 6 to 11 cycles. Using its own MiXCR run on the 5' RACE reads, TCRdb lists one record per CDR3 protein. Among 1 million to 1.2 million distinct CDR3 sequences listed, 35% to 45% were seen once. Sequencing was carried out using blood. The receptors come from a man aged 18 to 30 in good health.

V is TRBV7-2 and J is TRBJ2-5, with D perhaps TRBD1 (5 bases). Germline V gene data show CDR1 as SGHTA and CDR2 as FQGNSA. The CDR3 has 17 residues. V gave up 4 bases and J gave up 2 bases, with 20 bases separating them. CDR3 region: CASSYLSGAELQETQYF. CDR3 nucleotide sequence: TGTGCCAGCAGCTACCTCAGTGGGGCGGAGCTACAAGAGACCCAGTACTTC.

The rearrangement uses TRBV14 and TRBJ1-5; TRBD1 might be the D (5 bases). V dropped 4 bases and J dropped 5 bases, with 18 bases sitting between them. Germline V gene sequence: CDR1 SGHDN, CDR2 FVKESK. The CDR3 has 16 residues. The CDR3 loop is CASSPEGDRGHQPQHF. The CDR3 nucleotides read TGTGCCAGCAGCCCCGAAGGGGACCGAGGCCATCAGCCCCAGCATTTT.

With regard to this clonotype: This may be a read error, as it is one base from a much larger clone. The genes are TRBV4-1 and TRBJ1-1; D is uncertain. The CDR3 contains 14 residues. Germline V CDR1 and CDR2: MGHRA, YSYEKL. The CDR3 spells CASSQDWLNTGAFF. The CDR3 DNA is TGCGCCAGCAGCCAAGATTGGTTGAACACTGGAGCTTTCTTT.

The V gene is TRBV20-1, the J gene TRBJ1-5; D is uncertain. In germline, CDR1 is DFQATT, CDR2 SNEGSKA (reference sequence). The CDR3 totals 16 residues. V was clipped by 2 bases and J by 1 base, with 15 bases between them. The CDR3 reads CSARKGNLRSNQPQHF. CDR3 sequence (DNA): TGCAGTGCTAGAAAGGGAAACCTGAGGAGCAATCAGCCCCAGCATTTT.

This clonotype was observed once. The chain employs TRBV9 and TRBJ2-3; a weak D match, TRBD2 (6 bases). CDR3 size: 18 residues. V was trimmed by 2 bases and J by 2 bases, leaving 21 bases between them. Germline V gene data show CDR1 as SGDLS and CDR2 as YYNGEE. The CDR3 sequence is CASSVAGRGDPSTDTQYF. CDR3 DNA sequence: TGTGCCAGCAGCGTGGCGGGACGGGGAGACCCCTCCACAGATACGCAGTATTTT.